Here is one TCR beta chain with its context. Its antigen is still unknown. The protocol was immunoSEQ multiplex PCR, while the TCRdb copy is restricted to in-frame clones and leaves out a portion. The data contain roughly 110,000 clones, roughly 84% of them singletons. This sample is drawn from a study of T cell responses to AZD1222 COVID-19 vaccine. Study overall: Pooled together were second doses at about 4 or about 12 weeks.

Study results and limitations: Clonal diversity was possibly underestimated, and white British individuals and females predominated among donors. Of the AZD1222 recipients, only 5 or 6 were seropositive at baseline. Spike was spanned by vaccine-associated CD4 TCRs, with dominance at 160-218 and 743-854.

The CDR3 totals 15 residues. V gave up 6 bases and J gave up 3 bases, with 15 bases separating them. Germline V gene data show CDR1 as ENHRY and CDR2 as SYGVKD. The TCR originated in an adult in good health. This chain connects TRBV10-3 to TRBJ2-1, with a tentative D call TRBD1 (7 bases). Sequencing used peripheral blood, obtained on day 0 of AZD1222 vaccination. The CDR3 DNA follows: TGTGCCATCAGGGGGAACAGGGGAGGCTACAATGAGCAGTTCTTC. Residues: CAIRGNRGGYNEQFF.